This entry describes one TCR beta chain. In the original processing: Nucleated cell number was recorded as an estimate derived from reference gene primer amplification. Clones were sequenced by immunoSEQ multiplex PCR, and TCRdb holds only the in-frame ones, with some missing. The D gene and trimming were derived from the DNA, and the V and J assignments and clone size from that table. Among tens of thousands of clones listed, more than 75% were seen once. The sample comes from a study of blood T cell repertoires in COVID-19. Study-wide background: Donors in the United States, Italy and Spain gave samples during acute or convalescent COVID-19. PBMCs, B-cell-depleted T cells, or T cells provided the cDNA or gDNA that made up the material.

This CDR3 has 18 residues. J lost 0 bases, V lost 7 bases, and 12 bases had no gene match. In germline, CDR1 is LNHDA, CDR2 SQIVND (reference sequence). Sequences were obtained from peripheral blood. The sequence was obtained from a woman of 80 years or more with acute or convalescent COVID-19. V is TRBV19 and J is TRBJ2-7, with 13 positions matching TRBD2. The CDR3 spells CASTETSGGVPSSYEQYF. The CDR3 nucleotides are TGTGCCAGTACGGAAACTAGCGGGGGGGTCCCCAGCTCCTACGAGCAGTACTTC.